This T cell receptor beta chain came from a study of STAT5B mutations in CD4+ large granular lymphocyte leukemia. Looking at the study overall: The CDR3 'QG' motif was associated with a particular HLA allele among healthy donors. Overall study results and limits: The CD4+ versus CD8+ T-LGLL clonality difference may reflect limited sample size.

A note on this clone: Its antigen is not known.

Original handling: Lowest detectable productive clonotype frequency was 2.59 x 10-5. Measured with immunoSEQ multiplex PCR; TCRdb has only the in-frame clones, and not every one. The DNA gave D and trimming, while V, J and clone size come from that table. The data show around 28,000 clones, just under 75% seen once. The receptor's source is a human donor in good health. The source material was CD4+ T cells from blood buffy coats.

Here the CDR3 reads CASTMGGLGGNTIYF. The CDR3 DNA follows: TGTGCCAGTACCATGGGAGGGCTAGGAGGAAACACCATATATTTT. The chain is built from TRBV19 and TRBJ1-3; no clear D. V was pared by 7 bases and J by 4 bases, with 17 bases between. Germline CDR1 LNHDA, CDR2 SQIVND (reference sequence). The CDR3 is made up of 15 amino acids. Full variable domain (rest looked up from reference TRBV19 and TRBJ1-3): DGGITQSPKYLFRKEGQNVTLSCEQNLNHDAMYWYRQDPGQGLRLIYYSQIVNDFQKGDIAEGYSVSREKKESFPLTVTSAQKNPTAFYLCASTMGGLGGNTIYFGEGSWLTVV.